This TCR beta chain was observed in a study of control samples from healthy donors and cancer patients. Trimming cost V 0 bases and J 7 bases, with 13 bases left between them. Germline assignment: CDR1 SGDLS and CDR2 YYNGEE. The CDR3 contains 14 residues. Some clones are missing from TCRdb's copy, which holds only in-frame ones; the method was immunoSEQ multiplex PCR. Of 350,000 to 450,000 clones in the sample, more than 80% are singletons; the top ten hold approximately 6.3%. The chain uses TRBV9 and TRBJ2-5; perhaps D is TRBD1 or TRBD2 (5 bases each). The source material was PBMCs. This receptor was obtained from a middle-aged man with head and neck cancer. As DNA, the CDR3 is TGTGCCAGCAGCGTAGAGGGGACCCGTGGGACCCAGTACTTC. Residues: CASSVEGTRGTQYF.